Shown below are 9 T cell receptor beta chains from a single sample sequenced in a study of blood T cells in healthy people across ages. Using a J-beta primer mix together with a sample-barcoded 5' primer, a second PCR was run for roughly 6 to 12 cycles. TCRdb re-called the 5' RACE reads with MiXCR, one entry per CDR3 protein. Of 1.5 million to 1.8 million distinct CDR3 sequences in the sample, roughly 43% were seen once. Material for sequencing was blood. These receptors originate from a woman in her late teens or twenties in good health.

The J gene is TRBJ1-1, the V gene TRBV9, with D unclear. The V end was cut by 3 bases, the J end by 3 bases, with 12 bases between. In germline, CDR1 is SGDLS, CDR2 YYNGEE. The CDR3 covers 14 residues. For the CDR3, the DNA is TGTGCCAGCAGCGCGGAGGAGTGGGACACTGAAGCTTTCTTT. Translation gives CASSAEEWDTEAFF.

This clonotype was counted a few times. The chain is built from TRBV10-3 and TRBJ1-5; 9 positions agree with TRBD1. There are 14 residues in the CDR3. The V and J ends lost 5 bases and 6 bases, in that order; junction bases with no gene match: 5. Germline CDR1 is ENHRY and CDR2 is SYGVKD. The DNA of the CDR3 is TGTGCCATCAGTACGGGACAGGGAATTCAGCCCCAGCATTTT. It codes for CAISTGQGIQPQHF.

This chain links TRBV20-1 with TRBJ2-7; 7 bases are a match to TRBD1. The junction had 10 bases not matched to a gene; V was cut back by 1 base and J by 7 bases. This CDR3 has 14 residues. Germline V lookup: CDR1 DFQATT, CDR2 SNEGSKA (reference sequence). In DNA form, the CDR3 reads TGCAGTGCTAGAGTGGGTCGCAGGGGGTTGGAGCAGTACTTC. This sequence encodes CSARVGRRGLEQYF.

The CDR3 DNA reads TGTGCCTGGAGTGTCGGACACAATGAGCAGTTCTTC. Encoded protein: CAWSVGHNEQFF. V and J are TRBV30 and TRBJ2-1; D remains ambiguous. This CDR3 region has 12 residues. The germline V and J ends were trimmed by 0 bases and 5 bases, with 5 bases remaining between them. CDR1 is GTSNPN, CDR2 SVGIG, per germline (reference sequence).

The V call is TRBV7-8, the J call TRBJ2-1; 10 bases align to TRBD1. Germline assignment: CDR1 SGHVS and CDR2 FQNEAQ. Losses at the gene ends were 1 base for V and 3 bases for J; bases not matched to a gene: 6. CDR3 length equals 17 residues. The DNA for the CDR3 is TGTGCCAGCAGCTTAGGGAGACAGGGGGCAGGCTACAATGAGCAGTTCTTC. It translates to CASSLGRQGAGYNEQFF.

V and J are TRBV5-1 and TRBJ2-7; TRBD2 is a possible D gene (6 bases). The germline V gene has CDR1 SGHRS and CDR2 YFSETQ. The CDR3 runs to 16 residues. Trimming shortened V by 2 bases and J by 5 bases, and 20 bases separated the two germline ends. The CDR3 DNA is TGCGCCAGCAGCTTCAGCGGCGGGAAATCGCGAAACGAGCAGTACTTC. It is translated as CASSFSGGKSRNEQYF.

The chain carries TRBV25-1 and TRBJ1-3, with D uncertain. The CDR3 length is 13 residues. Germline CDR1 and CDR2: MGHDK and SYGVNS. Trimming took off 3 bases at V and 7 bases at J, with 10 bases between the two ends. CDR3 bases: TGTGCCAGCAGTGAGAGCCTTGAGAACACCATATATTTT. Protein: CASSESLENTIYF.

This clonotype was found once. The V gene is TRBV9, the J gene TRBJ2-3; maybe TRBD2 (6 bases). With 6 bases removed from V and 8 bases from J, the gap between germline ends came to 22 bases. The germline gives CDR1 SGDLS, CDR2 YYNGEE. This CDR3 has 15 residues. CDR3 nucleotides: TGTGCCAGCACCGATAGTGGGGGGTTTGGTGCTACGCAGTATTTT. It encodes CASTDSGGFGATQYF.

The CDR3 here is CSVEDPYRGSTDTQYF. Here the CDR3 DNA reads TGCAGCGTTGAAGATCCCTACAGGGGCAGCACAGATACGCAGTATTTT. The chain carries TRBV29-1 and TRBJ2-3; TRBD1 agrees at 7 bases. The germline V gene encodes CDR1 SQVTM and CDR2 ANQGSEA. The CDR3 length is 16 residues. The J segment lost 0 bases and the V segment lost 0 bases, leaving 6 bases of the junction unmatched.